This TCR beta chain was retrieved from a study of cytomegalovirus exposure and HLA in healthy donors. Details on this clone: Its antigen remains unknown.

This CDR3 comprises 14 residues. Trimming left V 3 bases short and J 3 bases short, with 12 bases between. Per the germline V gene, CDR1 is WSHSY and CDR2 is SAAADI. Amplification used 60 Vbeta primers and 13 Jbeta primers. Profiled with immunoSEQ multiplex PCR; TCRdb holds only in-frame clones, not every one. The repertoire holds 110,000 or so clones, with over 75% as singletons. Study observations and caveats: Sequencing artifact likely explains a cluster of highly shared sequence variants. TCR association rates varied by HLA locus in a later analysis, with DRB1 highest and HLA-C lowest. Earlier findings revealed that most TCR beta V segments proved productive either about 87% or about 30% of the time.

The source material was PBMCs. This clonotype was sampled from a woman under 30 in good health and CMV-seronegative. The rearrangement joins TRBV10-2 to TRBJ2-7, with a weak D call TRBD2 (5 bases). The CDR3: CASSEVAGGYEQYV. CDR3 coding DNA: TGCGCCAGCAGTGAAGTCGCTGGAGGCTACGAGCAGTACGTC.